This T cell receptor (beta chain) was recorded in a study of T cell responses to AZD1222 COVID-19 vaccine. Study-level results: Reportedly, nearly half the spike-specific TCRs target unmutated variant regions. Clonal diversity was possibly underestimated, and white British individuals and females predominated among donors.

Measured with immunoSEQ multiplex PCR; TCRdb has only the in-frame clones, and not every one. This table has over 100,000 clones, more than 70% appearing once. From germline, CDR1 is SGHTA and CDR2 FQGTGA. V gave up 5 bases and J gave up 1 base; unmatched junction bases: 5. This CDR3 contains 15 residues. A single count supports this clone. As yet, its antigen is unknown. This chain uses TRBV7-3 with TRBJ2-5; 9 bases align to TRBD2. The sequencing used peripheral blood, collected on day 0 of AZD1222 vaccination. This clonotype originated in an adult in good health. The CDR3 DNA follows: TGTGCCAGCAGCGTCCTAGCGGGGCCCCAAGAGACCCAGTACTTC. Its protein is CASSVLAGPQETQYF.